This T cell receptor beta chain was recorded in a study of blood T cell repertoires in COVID-19 (TCRdb year 2020). Context from the whole study: Samples from collaborators originated in the United States, Italy and Spain and spanned both the acute and convalescent phases of COVID-19. A de-identified subject ID, COVID-19 status, age in years and sex were almost always included in the sample metadata. The repertoires were released in a freely available public database intended as a resource for research on the immune response to SARS-CoV-2. HLA class I and class II types, where available, came from metadata supplied by the sample provider rather than from assay-based typing. Samples were obtained from the ongoing ImmuneRACE study (first 160 participants) and from about 1,300 subjects provided by 6 global collaborators. The material from the prospective study consisted of cDNA or gDNA derived from T cells, B-cell-depleted T cells, or PBMCs. Deeply sampled blood TCRbeta repertoires from subjects exposed to, actively infected with, or recovered from COVID-19 were included in the dataset. What the work shows at the level of the full study, not this receptor alone: How much clinical and demographic metadata was included differed by source and by participant, and the metadata was provided uncurated.

Whole blood was collected in K2EDTA tubes by collaborating institutions according to the institutions' own protocols. For TCRbeta analysis, collaborator samples were shipped as frozen whole blood, as isolated PBMCs, or as DNA extracted from either sample type. For this clone: Its antigen is not yet known. No base qualities exist here, and no much larger clone lies one base off it.

The immunoSEQ Assay, a bias-controlled multiplex PCR, was used to amplify TCRbeta CDR3 regions from genomic DNA. The study's processing was this. Nucleated cell counts per sample were estimated from amplification of reference gene primers within the assay. Sequence reads were collapsed and filtered to measure the absolute abundance of every unique TCRbeta CDR3 rearrangement. For each sample, productive Simpson clonality was calculated as the square root of Simpson's diversity index across productive rearrangements. TCRdb obtained this table from immuneACCESS and retained in-frame rearrangements with V and J assigned. These tables miss some clones; where compared with another copy, unresolved V genes account for less than half of the shortfall, and the remainder is unexplained. V and J calls and clone size are those listed in that table; D and trimming were worked out from the DNA. The sample records some 85,000 clones, 80% of which are singletons. Around 21% of the sample is taken by the ten largest.

The clonotype was recovered from an elderly woman with acute or convalescent COVID-19. Input material: peripheral blood.

The CDR3 here reads CASKRDRTTDTQYF. The DNA sequence is TGTGCCAGTAAGAGGGACAGGACCACAGATACGCAGTATTTT. This receptor chain uses TRBV25-1 and TRBJ2-3; TRBD1 matches 8 bases in the middle. The V end gives up 9 bases and the J end 2 bases, leaving 7 bases in the junction not matched to a gene. Measured from the cysteine to the phenylalanine, the CDR3 is 14 residues long. The retained sequence is limited to the CDR3, 42 bases, with the frame set at the first base. Per the germline V gene, MGHDK is the CDR1 and SYGVNS is the CDR2.